This T cell receptor beta chain was recovered during a study of a mutant IDH1 vaccine in newly diagnosed glioma. Profiling relied on immunoSEQ multiplex PCR, and the TCRdb table lists in-frame clones only, not all of them. The sample records tens of thousands of clones, 81% being singletons. With regard to this clone: The antigen is not known. The germline gene is not matched at one end of the junction; a read error may be the cause.

CDR1 is MRHNA and CDR2 is SNTAGT in the germline V gene. The CDR3 runs 18 residues. Time point reported: week 35, safety follow-up. All doses held 300 ug of mutant IDH1 20-mer peptide, with topical imiquimod. The sequencing used PBMCs, collected from a glioma patient whose treatment included an IDH1 peptide vaccine. The clonotype originates from a man aged 40-50 years with glioma. V gene TRBV6-4 combines with J gene TRBJ2-2, with 7 bases lining up with TRBD2. DNA for the CDR3: TGTGCCAGCAGCCCGGCAACTAGCGCCGTTGGGTCGTCCGGGGGGCTGTTTTTT. Amino acids: CASSPATSAVGSSGGLFF.